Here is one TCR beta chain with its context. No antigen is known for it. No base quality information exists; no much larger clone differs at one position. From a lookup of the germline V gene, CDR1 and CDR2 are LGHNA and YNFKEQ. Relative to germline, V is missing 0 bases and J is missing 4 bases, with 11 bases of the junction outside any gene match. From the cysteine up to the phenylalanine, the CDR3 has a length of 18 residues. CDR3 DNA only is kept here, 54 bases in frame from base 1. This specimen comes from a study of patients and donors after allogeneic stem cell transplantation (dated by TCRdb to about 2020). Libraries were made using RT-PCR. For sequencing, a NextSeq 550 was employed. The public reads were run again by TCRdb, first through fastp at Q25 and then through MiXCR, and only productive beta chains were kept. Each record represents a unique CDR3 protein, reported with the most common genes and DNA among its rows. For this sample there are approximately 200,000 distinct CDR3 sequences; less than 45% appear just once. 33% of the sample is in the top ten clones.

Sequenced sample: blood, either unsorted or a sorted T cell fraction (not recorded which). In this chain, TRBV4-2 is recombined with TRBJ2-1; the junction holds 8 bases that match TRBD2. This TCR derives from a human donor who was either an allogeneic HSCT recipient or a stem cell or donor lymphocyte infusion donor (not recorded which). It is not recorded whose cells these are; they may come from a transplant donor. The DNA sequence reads TGTGCCAGCAGCCAAGACCCCGTAGCGGGACCTTTATACAATGAGCAGTTCTTC. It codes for CASSQDPVAGPLYNEQFF.